The 8 T cell receptor beta chains listed next were all sequenced from one sample in a study of brain T cells in children with intractable seizures. Time point: blood from clinic visit 5 months post-surgery; TSC patient then seizure free. This table comes from immunoSEQ multiplex PCR, and its TCRdb copy is limited to in-frame clones, with some not included. The sample carries 340,000 or so clones, roughly 93% recorded once. Specimen: peripheral blood, collected about 5 months after surgery. The receptors were sampled from a boy younger than two with tuberous sclerosis and intractable seizures.

The CDR3 protein is CATSRDRGLGTDTQYF. CDR3 DNA: TGTGCCACCAGCAGAGATAGGGGATTAGGTACAGATACGCAGTATTTT. V gene TRBV15 combines with J gene TRBJ2-3; TRBD1 might be the D (5 bases). The CDR3 totals 16 residues. Trimming pared 0 bases from V and 3 bases from J, leaving 13 bases between. The germline V gene has CDR1 LNHNV and CDR2 YYDKDF (reference sequence). The whole variable domain, remainder taken from reference TRBV15 and TRBJ2-3, is DAMVIQNPRYQVTQFGKPVTLSCSQTLNHNVMYWYQQKSSQAPKLLFHYYDKDFNNEADTPDNFQSRRPNTSFCFLDIRSPGLGDTAMYLCATSRDRGLGTDTQYFGPGTRLTVL.

This clone was picked up one time. The rearrangement uses TRBV15 and TRBJ2-1; D is ambiguous. Between the trimmed V and J ends, which lost 0 bases and 8 bases, there was a span of 14 bases. The CDR3 consists of 15 residues. CDR1 LNHNV and CDR2 YYDKDF come from the germline V gene (reference sequence). The CDR3 nucleotides are TGTGCCACCAGCAGAGATTCGGCCACGGGCGATGAGCAGTTCTTC. It codes for CATSRDSATGDEQFF.

The V gene is TRBV30, the J gene TRBJ1-5, with D uncertain. V was pared by 7 bases and J by 6 bases, with 10 bases between. This CDR3 contains 11 residues. CDR1 and CDR2 from the germline V gene are GTSNPN and SVGIG (reference sequence). The CDR3 DNA reads as TGTGCCTCTGGGGAGAGTCAGCCCCAGCATTTT. Protein product: CASGESQPQHF.

The rearrangement joins TRBV25-1 to TRBJ1-5; the match to TRBD1 covers 8 bases. J lost 4 bases, V lost 4 bases, and 6 bases had no gene match. CDR1 and CDR2 (germline): MGHDK, SYGVNS. The CDR3 runs 15 residues. CDR3 bases: TGTGCCAGCAGTGCCCAGGGGGCCTCAAATCAGCCCCAGCATTTT. Protein: CASSAQGASNQPQHF.

This rearrangement joins TRBV6-1 to TRBJ2-6, with D unresolved. V lost 2 bases, J lost 0 bases, and 5 bases lay in between. The CDR3 totals 15 residues. Germline-derived CDR1 and CDR2 are MNHNS and SASEGT. The CDR3 protein is CASSERSSGANVLTF. DNA of the CDR3: TGTGCCAGCAGTGAACGGTCCTCTGGGGCCAACGTCCTGACTTTC.

This chain uses TRBV2 with TRBJ1-2; weak D call: TRBD1 (6 bases). CDR3 length equals 13 residues. V was clipped by 6 bases and J by 8 bases, with 16 bases between them. Germline CDR1 is SNHLY and CDR2 is FYNNEI. The CDR3 DNA is TGTGCCAGCAGGGCCACAGGGCCGCGGGGCTACACCTTC. This codes for CASRATGPRGYTF.

The chain links TRBV6-1 to TRBJ2-7, with D possibly being TRBD1 (5 bases). The length of the CDR3 is 15 residues. Germline V gene lookup returns CDR1 MNHNS and CDR2 SASEGT. Trimming left V 0 bases short and J 4 bases short, with 13 bases between. The CDR3 loop is CASSEAALGAYEQYF. The CDR3 bases are TGTGCCAGCAGTGAAGCGGCACTTGGGGCGTACGAGCAGTACTTC.

This chain connects TRBV21-1 to TRBJ2-2; TRBD2 is the table's D call and was not checked against the DNA. TRBV21-1 is an annotated pseudogene. The CDR3 runs to 14 residues. As DNA, the CDR3 is TGTGCCAGCGTTAAGAGAGGGAATACCGGGGAGCTGTTTTTT. This codes for CASVKRGNTGELFF.